These T cell receptor beta chains were read from a single sample in a study of CD8 T cells in ankylosing spondylitis. One entry per CDR3 protein results from TCRdb running MiXCR on the 5' RACE reads. The sample has approximately 350,000 distinct CDR3 sequences; over 12% are singletons. The sequencing input was blood, either unsorted or a sorted T cell fraction (not recorded which). The receptors shown here come from a male donor with ankylosing spondylitis or in good health (not recorded which). The CDR3 runs from the conserved cysteine through the conserved F or W. The order of the fields is V gene, J gene, clone size, D gene, CDR3 length, CDR3 protein, CDR3 DNA. D genes are given only for firm matches. For some rows the clone size is stated as once, few or many, or as a class when expanded; others skip it.

TRBV12-3/TRBV12-4,TRBJ2-3,few,.,15,CASSSSQVLKNTQYF,TGTGCCAGCAGTTCCAGTCAGGTGCTAAAGAATACGCAGTATTTT
TRBV5-6,TRBJ2-3,many,TRBD2,15,CASREAGGPTDTQYF,TGTGCCAGCAGGGAAGCGGGAGGTCCCACAGATACGCAGTATTTT
TRBV4-2,TRBJ2-5,few,.,15,CASSQDKGRGETQYF,TGTGCCAGCAGCCAAGATAAGGGCCGGGGGGAGACCCAGTACTTC
TRBV20-1,TRBJ2-3,.,TRBD2,17,CSARDWGSGVITDTQYF,TGCAGTGCTAGAGATTGGGGTAGCGGGGTGATCACAGATACGCAGTATTTT
TRBV3-1,TRBJ2-7,.,.,12,CASSQLSYEQYF,TGTGCCAGCAGCCAACTCTCTTACGAGCAGTACTTC
TRBV20-1,TRBJ2-1,many,.,13,CSARGGGQGKEFF,TGCAGTGCTAGAGGAGGGGGGCAGGGGAAAGAGTTCTTC
TRBV15,TRBJ1-1,.,TRBD1,12,CATSRDQDREDF,TGTGCCACCAGCAGAGACCAGGACAGGGAGGATTTT
TRBV6-1,TRBJ1-4,.,.,14,CASNGLSPREKLFF,TGTGCCAGCAACGGGCTTTCCCCGCGGGAAAAACTGTTTTTT
TRBV24-1,TRBJ2-4,few,.,11,CATSEGNIQYF,TGTGCCACCAGTGAAGGAAACATTCAGTACTTC
TRBV16,TRBJ1-5,.,.,14,CASSRTYSNQPQHF,TGTGCCAGCAGCCGAACCTACAGCAATCAGCCCCAGCATTTT
TRBV5-1,TRBJ1-2,few,.,13,CASSLALNYGYTF,TGCGCCAGCAGCTTGGCCCTTAACTATGGCTACACCTTC
TRBV7-2,TRBJ2-4,.,.,15,CASSLAGGVENIQYF,TGTGCCAGCAGCTTAGCGGGCGGGGTGGAAAACATTCAGTACTTC
TRBV12-3/TRBV12-4,TRBJ2-3,.,TRBD1,16,CASSPFRGRSTDTQYF,TGTGCCAGCAGTCCTTTCAGGGGGCGAAGCACAGATACGCAGTATTTT
TRBV5-1,TRBJ2-1,.,.,15,CASSPGSGAYNEQFF,TGCGCCAGCAGTCCTGGATCGGGAGCTTACAATGAGCAGTTCTTC
TRBV10-3,TRBJ1-1,few,.,14,CAISESHPPTEAFF,TGTGCCATCAGTGAGTCACACCCCCCGACTGAAGCTTTCTTT
TRBV7-2,TRBJ2-7,.,.,13,CASSLQSTYEQYF,TGTGCCAGCAGCTTACAGAGCACCTACGAGCAGTACTTC
TRBV5-1,TRBJ2-2,few,.,16,CASSLAGSGGTGELFF,TGCGCCAGCAGCTTGGCTGGGTCCGGCGGCACCGGGGAGCTGTTTTTT
TRBV29-1,TRBJ2-7,many,TRBD1,13,CSVPGTGIYEQYF,TGCAGCGTTCCCGGGACAGGGATTTACGAGCAGTACTTC
TRBV5-6,TRBJ2-1,.,TRBD2,15,CASSSTSEVYNEQFF,TGTGCCAGCAGTTCGACTAGCGAGGTCTACAATGAGCAGTTCTTC
TRBV11-2,TRBJ2-5,many,.,14,CASSLVRDQETQYF,TGTGCCAGCAGCTTAGTCAGGGACCAAGAGACCCAGTACTTC
TRBV29-1,TRBJ2-2,many,.,15,CSVSKRGMNTGELFF,TGCAGCGTTTCAAAAAGGGGGATGAACACCGGGGAGCTGTTTTTT
TRBV20-1,TRBJ2-1,.,TRBD2,14,CSALTSGGYNEQFF,TGCAGTGCTTTGACTAGCGGGGGTTACAATGAGCAGTTCTTC
TRBV12-3/TRBV12-4,TRBJ1-2,many,.,15,CASSLRGAFNYGYTF,TGTGCCAGCAGTTTACGGGGGGCGTTTAACTATGGCTACACCTTC
TRBV27,TRBJ2-2,few,.,13,CASRYTNTGELFF,TGTGCCAGCAGGTACACGAACACCGGGGAGCTGTTTTTT
TRBV24-1,TRBJ2-1,many,TRBD1,16,CATSDADRVRDNEQFF,TGTGCCACCAGTGATGCTGACAGGGTGCGCGACAATGAGCAGTTCTTC
TRBV12-3/TRBV12-4,TRBJ2-3,many,.,13,CASSFSVRDTQYF,TGTGCCAGCAGTTTTTCGGTCCGAGATACGCAGTATTTT
TRBV19,TRBJ1-4,.,.,16,CASSIRPTGQVEKLFF,TGTGCCAGTAGTATACGCCCGACGGGACAAGTAGAAAAACTGTTTTTT
TRBV5-1,TRBJ2-7,.,TRBD1,14,CASSLSRQGYEQYF,TGCGCCAGCAGCTTGAGCCGACAGGGATACGAGCAGTACTTC
TRBV6-5,TRBJ2-1,many,TRBD2,17,CASSSWTSGGSYNEQFF,TGTGCCAGCAGTTCTTGGACTAGCGGGGGCTCCTACAATGAGCAGTTCTTC
TRBV12-3/TRBV12-4,TRBJ1-5,few,.,15,CASSLSSSLNQPQHF,TGTGCCAGCAGTTTAAGCTCAAGCCTCAATCAGCCCCAGCATTTT
TRBV4-1,TRBJ1-2,few,.,15,CASSQDPGINYGYTF,TGCGCCAGCAGCCAAGATCCAGGGATCAACTATGGCTACACCTTC
TRBV5-1,TRBJ1-1,.,TRBD1,14,CASTPLTGDTEAFF,TGCGCCAGCACCCCGCTCACAGGGGACACTGAAGCTTTCTTT
TRBV6-2/TRBV6-3,TRBJ2-1,few,.,16,CASGRGGRSDYNEQFF,TGTGCCAGCGGGCGCGGGGGCCGTTCAGATTACAATGAGCAGTTCTTC
TRBV4-2,TRBJ2-6,.,.,15,CASSRYGKSANVLTF,TGTGCCAGCAGCCGATATGGTAAATCGGCCAACGTCCTGACTTTC
TRBV10-3,TRBJ2-2,many,TRBD2,13,CAIGASGTGELFF,TGTGCCATCGGGGCTAGCGGGACTGGGGAGCTGTTTTTT
TRBV12-3/TRBV12-4,TRBJ2-3,.,.,16,CASRIRSGQGTDTQYF,TGTGCCAGCAGGATAAGGAGTGGGCAGGGGACAGATACGCAGTATTTT
TRBV4-2,TRBJ2-7,few,.,15,CASSAGLISSYEQYF,TGTGCCAGCAGCGCCGGACTTATAAGCTCCTACGAGCAGTACTTC
TRBV29-1,TRBJ2-6,.,.,14,CSVEDGSGANVLTF,TGCAGCGTGGAGGACGGCTCTGGGGCCAACGTCCTGACTTTC
TRBV7-9,TRBJ1-6,.,TRBD1,15,CASSSRQGGNSPLHF,TGTGCCAGCAGCTCCCGACAGGGCGGGAATTCACCCCTCCACTTT
TRBV5-1,TRBJ2-1,.,TRBD2,16,CASSVISGGIYNEQFF,TGCGCCAGCAGCGTTATTAGCGGGGGAATCTACAATGAGCAGTTCTTC
TRBV11-2,TRBJ2-3,many,.,18,CASSLDLPGGPGTDTQYF,TGTGCCAGCAGCTTAGATCTCCCCGGAGGGCCCGGGACAGATACGCAGTATTTT
TRBV18,TRBJ2-3,.,TRBD2,15,CASSPLRGSVDTQYF,TGTGCCAGCTCACCATTGCGGGGGTCGGTAGATACGCAGTATTTT
TRBV11-2,TRBJ2-1,.,TRBD2,15,CASSLGGTTYNEQFF,TGTGCCAGCAGCTTAGGCGGGACTACTTACAATGAGCAGTTCTTC
TRBV12-3/TRBV12-4,TRBJ1-1,many,.,13,CASVLSLDTEAFF,TGTGCCAGCGTACTCTCTTTAGACACTGAAGCTTTCTTT
TRBV6-1,TRBJ2-3,once,.,16,CASSERQSLITDTQYF,TGTGCCAGCAGTGAACGACAGTCCCTCATAACAGATACGCAGTATTTT
TRBV5-1,TRBJ1-4,few,.,13,CASSQRTVEKLFF,TGCGCCAGCAGCCAAAGGACGGTTGAAAAACTGTTTTTT
TRBV7-2,TRBJ2-7,few,.,14,CASSLRGLEYEQYF,TGTGCCAGCAGCTTGAGGGGGTTAGAGTACGAGCAGTACTTC
TRBV5-5,TRBJ1-1,.,.,14,CASTALGGSTEAFF,TGTGCCAGCACCGCCCTGGGGGGGAGTACTGAAGCTTTCTTT
TRBV18,TRBJ2-5,.,.,15,CASSPLPGVEETQYF,TGTGCCAGCTCACCACTTCCAGGGGTAGAAGAGACCCAGTACTTC
TRBV4-1,TRBJ1-2,.,.,15,CASSQDLGVYYGYTF,TGCGCCAGCAGCCAAGATCTGGGGGTCTACTATGGCTACACCTTC
TRBV24-1,TRBJ2-1,few,.,15,CATSDRLTNPNEQFF,TGTGCCACCAGTGACCGACTGACCAATCCCAATGAGCAGTTCTTC
TRBV5-6,TRBJ2-5,.,TRBD1,15,CASSLPGGWQETQYF,TGTGCCAGCAGCTTGCCAGGGGGCTGGCAAGAGACCCAGTACTTC
TRBV2,TRBJ1-1,few,.,13,CASSRAEGTEAFF,TGTGCCAGCAGCAGGGCGGAGGGCACTGAAGCTTTCTTT